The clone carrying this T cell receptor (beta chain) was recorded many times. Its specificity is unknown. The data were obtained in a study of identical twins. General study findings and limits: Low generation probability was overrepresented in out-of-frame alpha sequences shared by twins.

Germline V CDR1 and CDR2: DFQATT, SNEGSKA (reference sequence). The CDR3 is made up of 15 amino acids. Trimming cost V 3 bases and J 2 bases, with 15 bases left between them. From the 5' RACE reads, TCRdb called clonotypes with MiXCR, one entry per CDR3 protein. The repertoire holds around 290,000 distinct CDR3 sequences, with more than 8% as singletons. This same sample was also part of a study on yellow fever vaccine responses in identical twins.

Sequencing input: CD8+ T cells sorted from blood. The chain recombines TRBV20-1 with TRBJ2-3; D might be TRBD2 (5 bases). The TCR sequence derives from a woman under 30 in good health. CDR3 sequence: CSASSYGDNTDTQYF. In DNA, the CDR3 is TGCAGTGCTAGTTCGTACGGGGATAACACAGATACGCAGTATTTT.